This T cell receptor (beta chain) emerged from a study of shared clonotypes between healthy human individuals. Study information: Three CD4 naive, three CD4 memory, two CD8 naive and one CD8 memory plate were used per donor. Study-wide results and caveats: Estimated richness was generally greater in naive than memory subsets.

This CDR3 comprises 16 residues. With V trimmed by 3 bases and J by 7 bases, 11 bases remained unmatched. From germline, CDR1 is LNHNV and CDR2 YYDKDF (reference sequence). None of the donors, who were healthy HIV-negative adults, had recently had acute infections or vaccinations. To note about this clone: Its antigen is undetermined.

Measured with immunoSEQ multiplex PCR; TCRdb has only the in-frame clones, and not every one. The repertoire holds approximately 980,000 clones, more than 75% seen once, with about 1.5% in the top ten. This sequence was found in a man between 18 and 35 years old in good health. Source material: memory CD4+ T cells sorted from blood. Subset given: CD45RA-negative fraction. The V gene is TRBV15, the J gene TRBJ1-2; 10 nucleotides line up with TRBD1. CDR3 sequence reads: CATSRGQGQENGGYTF. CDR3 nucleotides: TGTGCCACCAGCAGGGGACAGGGGCAGGAAAATGGTGGCTACACCTTC.